A single TCR beta chain is shown here with its context. The antigen is not known. TCRdb processed the reads anew with MiXCR; each CDR3 protein has one entry. The data show approximately 500,000 distinct CDR3 sequences, around a third seen once. The data belong to a study of T cell repertoires in cytomegalovirus infection. Overall study findings and caveats: Cumulative public TCR beta family frequency identified carriers of CMV plus the relevant HLA. Predominance within the ex vivo response was attributable to HLA-C-restricted CMV-specific TCR beta clonotypes.

From germline, CDR1 is SGHVS and CDR2 FQNEAQ. Trimming removed 3 bases from V and 4 bases from J, with 3 bases in between. This CDR3 is built from 12 residues. Sequenced material: cultured PBMCs, taken from culture after CMV antigen stimulation. This clonotype was obtained from a human donor in good health (CMV status not recorded). Some clones in this sample may be carry-over from other donors' samples. The chain carries TRBV7-8 and TRBJ1-4; D gene ambiguous. CDR3 region: CASSFDNEKLFF. Here the CDR3 DNA reads TGTGCCAGCAGCTTCGATAATGAAAAACTGTTTTTT.